This T cell receptor (beta chain) was documented in a study of T cells in localized non-small cell lung cancer. The germline CDR1 and CDR2 sequences are KGHSH and LQKENI. V lost 5 bases and J lost 9; bases outside the gene matches: 8. The CDR3 covers 15 residues. The protocol was immunoSEQ multiplex PCR, while the TCRdb copy is restricted to in-frame clones and leaves out a portion. Here the sample spans about 12,000 clones, about four fifths being singletons. Overall study results and limits: Across samples, adjacent lung featured a median roughly 50 of the top 100 tumor clones. Uninvolved adjacent lung showed higher T cell clonality than tumor. The study sequenced only one region of the tumor. As a result, intratumor heterogeneity could not be excluded and remains possible.

Comments on this clone: Its antigen is unidentified.

The gene calls are TRBV18 and TRBJ2-1; 12 nucleotides agree with TRBD2. The sequence came from a male donor older than 55 with stage I lung adenocarcinoma. This specimen consisted of peripheral blood, obtained before any cancer treatment. The CDR3, as DNA: TGTGCCAGCTCAGAGCTAGCGGGAGGGCTGGGTGAGCAGTTCTTC. Protein sequence: CASSELAGGLGEQFF. Full variable domain (missing parts from reference TRBV18 and TRBJ2-1): NAGVMQNPRHLVRRRGQEARLRCSPMKGHSHVYWYRQLPEEGLKFMVYLQKENIIDESGMPKERFSAEFPKEGPSILRIQQVVRGDSAAYFCASSELAGGLGEQFFGPGTRLTVL.